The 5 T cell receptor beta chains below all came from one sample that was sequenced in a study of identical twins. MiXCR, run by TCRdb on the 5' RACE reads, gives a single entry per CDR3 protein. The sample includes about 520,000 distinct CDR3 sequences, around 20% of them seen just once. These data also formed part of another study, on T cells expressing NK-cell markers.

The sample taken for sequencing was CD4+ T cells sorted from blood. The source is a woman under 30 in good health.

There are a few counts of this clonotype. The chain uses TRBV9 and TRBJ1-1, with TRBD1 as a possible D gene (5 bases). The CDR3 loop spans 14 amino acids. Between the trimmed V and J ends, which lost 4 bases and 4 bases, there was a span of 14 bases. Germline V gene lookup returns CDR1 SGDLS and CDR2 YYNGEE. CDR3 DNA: TGTGCCAGCAGCCCAGGGTTGAGGTTCACTGAAGCTTTCTTT. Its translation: CASSPGLRFTEAFF.

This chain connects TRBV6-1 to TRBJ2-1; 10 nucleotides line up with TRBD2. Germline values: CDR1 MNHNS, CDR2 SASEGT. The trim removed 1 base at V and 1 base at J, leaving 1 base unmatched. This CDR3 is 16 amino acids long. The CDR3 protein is CASSEGLAGSYNEQFF. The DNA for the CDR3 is TGTGCCAGCAGTGAAGGACTAGCGGGTTCCTACAATGAGCAGTTCTTC.

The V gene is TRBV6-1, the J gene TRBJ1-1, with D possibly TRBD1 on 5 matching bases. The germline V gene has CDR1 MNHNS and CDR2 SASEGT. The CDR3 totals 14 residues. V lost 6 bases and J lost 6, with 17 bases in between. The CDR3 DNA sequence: TGTGCCAGCAGCCCCGTGGGGGTTGGTGCTGAAGCTTTCTTT. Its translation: CASSPVGVGAEAFF.

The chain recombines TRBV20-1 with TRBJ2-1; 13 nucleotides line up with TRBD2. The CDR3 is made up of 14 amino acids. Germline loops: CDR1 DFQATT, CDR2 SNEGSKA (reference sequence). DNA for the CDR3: TGCAGCATAAGTGGGGGGACTAGCGGGACTGAGCAGTTCTTC. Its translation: CSISGGTSGTEQFF.

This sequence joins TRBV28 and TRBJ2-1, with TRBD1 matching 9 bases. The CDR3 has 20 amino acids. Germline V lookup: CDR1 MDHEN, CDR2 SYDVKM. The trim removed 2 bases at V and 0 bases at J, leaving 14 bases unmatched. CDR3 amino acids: CASSLLYGTGPKSSYNEQFF. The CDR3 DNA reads TGTGCCAGCAGTTTACTTTACGGGACAGGGCCAAAAAGCTCCTACAATGAGCAGTTCTTC.